These 14 T cell receptor beta chains were sequenced from one sample in a study of PD-L1 blockade in urothelial cancer. Time point defined: peripheral blood 6 weeks after treatment start. Repertoires were generated with immunoSEQ multiplex PCR, while TCRdb's copy carries only in-frame clones and drops some. In the table there are around 110,000 clones, approximately 90% of which are singletons. Specimen: PBMCs, collected around atezolizumab (anti-PD-L1) treatment. The source is a man in his sixties with urothelial cancer.

The chain joins TRBV25-1 to TRBJ2-2; 8 bases are shared with TRBD1. V lost 3 bases to trimming and J lost 5 bases; unmatched junction nucleotides: 11. Germline CDR1 reads MGHDK; CDR2 reads SYGVNS. This CDR3 spans 17 amino acids. The CDR3 nucleotides are TGTGCCAGCAGTGACCACGACAGGGGCGGAAGAACCGGGGAGCTGTTTTTT. This codes for CASSDHDRGGRTGELFF.

The genes are TRBV14 and TRBJ2-6; D is unresolved. The ends were cut back, 4 bases at V and 0 bases at J, with 4 bases in the middle. The germline V gene has CDR1 SGHDN and CDR2 FVKESK. This CDR3 region has 14 residues. The CDR3 protein is CASSLLSGANVLTF. The CDR3 coding sequence is TGTGCCAGCAGCCTCCTCTCTGGGGCCAACGTCCTGACTTTC. Using reference TRBV14 and TRBJ2-6 for the parts outside the CDR3, the full variable domain is EAGVTQFPSHSVIEKGQTVTLRCDPISGHDNLYWYRRVMGKEIKFLLHFVKESKQDESGMPNNRFLAERTGGTYSTLKVQPAELEDSGVYFCASSLLSGANVLTFGAGSRLTVL.

This clone was counted once. The chain carries TRBV6-5 and TRBJ2-7; 7 nucleotides agree with TRBD2. This CDR3 spans 15 amino acids. V was clipped by 4 bases and J by 1 base; unmatched bases: 7. Germline V gene data show CDR1 as MNHEY and CDR2 as SVGAGI. The CDR3 here is CASSSSSGNSYEQYF. The CDR3 bases are TGTGCCAGCAGTTCATCTAGCGGAAATTCCTACGAGCAGTACTTC.

The genes are TRBV11-3 and TRBJ2-1; tentatively, D is TRBD2 (6 bases). Germline CDR1 and CDR2: SGHNT and YENEEA. This CDR3 is built from 16 residues. V was clipped by 2 bases and J by 0 bases, with 11 bases between them. CDR3 in DNA: TGTGCCAGCAGCTTACGGGCGGGGAGCTCCTACAATGAGCAGTTCTTC. Residues: CASSLRAGSSYNEQFF.

This chain links TRBV4-2 with TRBJ1-5, with no clear D. The V end lost 2 bases, the J end lost 0 bases, and 11 bases lay between the germline ends. This CDR3 region has 16 residues. Germline values: CDR1 LGHNA, CDR2 YNFKEQ. The CDR3 sequence: CASSQPAYYSNQPQHF. CDR3 bases: TGTGCCAGCAGCCAACCAGCCTACTATAGCAATCAGCCCCAGCATTTT.

The chain joins TRBV2 to TRBJ2-5; 13 nucleotides line up with TRBD2. The germline gives CDR1 SNHLY, CDR2 FYNNEI. The trim removed 6 bases at V and 1 base at J, leaving 2 bases unmatched. This CDR3 spans 15 amino acids. The CDR3 spells CASRRLAGGQETQYF. As DNA, the CDR3 is TGTGCCAGCAGACGACTAGCGGGGGGCCAAGAGACCCAGTACTTC. The full variable domain, rest sourced from reference TRBV2 and TRBJ2-5, is EPEVTQTPSHQVTQMGQEVILRCVPISNHLYFYWYRQILGQKVEFLVSFYNNEISEKSEIFDDQFSVERPDGSNFTLKIRSTKLEDSAMYFCASRRLAGGQETQYFGPGTRLLVL.

The gene calls are TRBV7-9 and TRBJ2-5, with TRBD1 matching over 7 bases. This CDR3 has 16 residues. J gave up 1 base and V 2 bases, and 7 bases lay outside the gene matches. Germline values: CDR1 SEHNR, CDR2 FQNEAQ (reference sequence). In DNA, the CDR3 is TGTGCCAGCAGCTTACACGGGACAGCTTCCCAAGAGACCCAGTACTTC. Translated, it gives CASSLHGTASQETQYF.

The chain employs TRBV9 and TRBJ2-2, with 9 positions matching TRBD1. V lost 0 bases and J lost 5; bases outside the gene matches: 8. The CDR3 has 17 residues. Germline V gene lookup returns CDR1 SGDLS and CDR2 YYNGEE. The CDR3 sequence is CASSVALQGAATGELFF. The CDR3 nucleotides are TGTGCCAGCAGCGTAGCGTTACAGGGGGCGGCGACCGGGGAGCTGTTTTTT. The entire variable domain, with the rest obtained from reference TRBV9 and TRBJ2-2, is as follows: DSGVTQTPKHLITATGQRVTLRCSPRSGDLSVYWYQQSLDQGLQFLIQYYNGEERAKGNILERFSAQQFPDLHSELNLSSLELGDSALYFCASSVALQGAATGELFFGEGSRLTVL.

The chain is built from TRBV11-3 and TRBJ2-7; D may be TRBD1 (6 bases). The CDR3 length is 14 residues. The germline V and J ends were trimmed by 5 bases and 0 bases, with 11 bases remaining between them. Germline lookup yields CDR1 SGHNT and CDR2 YENEEA. The CDR3 nucleotides read TGTGCCAGCAGCCGAACAGGGAGCTCCTACGAGCAGTACTTC. Protein product: CASSRTGSSYEQYF.

This chain joins TRBV9 and TRBJ2-3, with 8 bases matching TRBD2. The V and J ends lost 7 bases and 2 bases, in that order; junction bases with no gene match: 9. The CDR3 consists of 15 residues. Germline V gives CDR1 SGDLS, CDR2 YYNGEE. The CDR3 reads CASERSGGLTDTQYF. The CDR3, as DNA: TGTGCCAGCGAACGGAGCGGGGGACTCACAGATACGCAGTATTTT.

J is TRBJ2-5 and V is TRBV30; D possibly corresponds to TRBD1 (5 bases). Trimming removed 0 bases at V and 6 bases at J, with 14 bases between. The CDR3 sequence is 14 residues long. CDR1 and CDR2 (germline): GTSNPN, SVGIG (reference sequence). The CDR3 DNA sequence: TGTGCCTGGAGTGTTCTAGGGGATCAAAAGACCCAGTACTTC. Amino acid sequence: CAWSVLGDQKTQYF. Full variable domain (missing parts from reference TRBV30 and TRBJ2-5): SQTIHQWPATLVQPVGSPLSLECTVEGTSNPNLYWYRQAAGRGLQLLFYSVGIGQISSEVPQNLSASRPQDRQFILSSKKLLLSDSGFYLCAWSVLGDQKTQYFGPGTRLLVL.

This chain connects TRBV6-1 to TRBJ2-3, with 7 bases identical to TRBD2. The V gene's germline CDR1 is MNHNS and CDR2 SASEGT. The CDR3 is made up of 16 amino acids. Trimming removed 3 bases from V and 0 bases from J; junction bases left unmatched: 6. The CDR3 DNA reads as TGTGCCAGCAGTGACGCTCTAGCGGCAAGCACAGATACGCAGTATTTT. It translates to CASSDALAASTDTQYF.

The chain couples TRBV7-9 to TRBJ2-3, with TRBD2 matching over 8 bases. The CDR3 is made up of 15 amino acids. From germline, CDR1 is SEHNR and CDR2 FQNEAQ (reference sequence). V shed 0 bases, J shed 8 bases, and the junction held 7 bases outside the gene matches. The CDR3 DNA sequence: TGTGCCAGCAGCTTAGCCGGACGGGGGGGCGGTACGCAGTATTTT. Encoded protein: CASSLAGRGGGTQYF.

This chain uses TRBV15 with TRBJ2-3; 7 bases are a match to TRBD2. J gave up 0 bases and V 8 bases, and 11 bases lay outside the gene matches. From germline, CDR1 is LNHNV and CDR2 YYDKDF (reference sequence). The CDR3 contains 16 residues. CDR3 sequence reads: CATRQGAGPSTDTQYF. In DNA, the CDR3 is TGTGCCACCCGTCAAGGAGCGGGGCCTAGCACAGATACGCAGTATTTT.